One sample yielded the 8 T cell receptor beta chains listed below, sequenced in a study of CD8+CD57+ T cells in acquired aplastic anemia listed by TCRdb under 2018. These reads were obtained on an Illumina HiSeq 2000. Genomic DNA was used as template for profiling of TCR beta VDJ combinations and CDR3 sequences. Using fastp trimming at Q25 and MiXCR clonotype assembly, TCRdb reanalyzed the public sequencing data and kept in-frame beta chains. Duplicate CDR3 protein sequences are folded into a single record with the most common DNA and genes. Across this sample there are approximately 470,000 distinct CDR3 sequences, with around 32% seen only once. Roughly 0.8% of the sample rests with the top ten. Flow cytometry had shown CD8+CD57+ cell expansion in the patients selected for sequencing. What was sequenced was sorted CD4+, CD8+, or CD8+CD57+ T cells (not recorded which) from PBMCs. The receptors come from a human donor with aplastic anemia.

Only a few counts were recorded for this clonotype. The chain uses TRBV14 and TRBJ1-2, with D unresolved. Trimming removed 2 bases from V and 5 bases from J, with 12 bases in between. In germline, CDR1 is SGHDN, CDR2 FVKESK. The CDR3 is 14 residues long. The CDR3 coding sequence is TGTGCCAGCAGCCAAATAGGCCTCGGATATGGCTACACCTTC. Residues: CASSQIGLGYGYTF.

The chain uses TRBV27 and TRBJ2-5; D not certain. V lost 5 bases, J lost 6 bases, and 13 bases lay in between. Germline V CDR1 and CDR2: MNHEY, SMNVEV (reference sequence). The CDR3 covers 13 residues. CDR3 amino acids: CASSPSIGKTQYF. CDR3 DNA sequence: TGTGCCAGCAGTCCGAGTATTGGAAAGACCCAGTACTTC.

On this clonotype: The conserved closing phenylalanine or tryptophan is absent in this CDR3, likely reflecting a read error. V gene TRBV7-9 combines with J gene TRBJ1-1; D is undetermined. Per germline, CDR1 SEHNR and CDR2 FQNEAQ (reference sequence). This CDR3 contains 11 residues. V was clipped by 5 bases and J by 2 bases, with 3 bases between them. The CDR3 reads CASSRNTEAFL. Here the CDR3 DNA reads TGTGCCAGCAGCCGAAACACTGAAGCTTTCCTT.

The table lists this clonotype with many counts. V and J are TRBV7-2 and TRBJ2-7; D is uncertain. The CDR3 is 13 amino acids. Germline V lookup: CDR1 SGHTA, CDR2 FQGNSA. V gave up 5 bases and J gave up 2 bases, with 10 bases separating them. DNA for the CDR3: TGTGCCAGCAGCATCGAGGTTACCTACGAGCAGTACTTC. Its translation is CASSIEVTYEQYF.

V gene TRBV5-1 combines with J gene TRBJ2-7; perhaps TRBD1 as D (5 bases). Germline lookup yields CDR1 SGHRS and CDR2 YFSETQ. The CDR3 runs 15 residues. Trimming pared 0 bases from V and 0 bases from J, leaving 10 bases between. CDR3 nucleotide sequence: TGCGCCAGCAGCTTGGGGGGCGTAGTCTCCTACGAGCAGTACTTC. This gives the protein CASSLGGVVSYEQYF.

For the CDR3, the DNA is TGCGCCAGCAGTGATACGCTTTACACTGAAGCTTTCTTT. This encodes CASSDTLYTEAFF. J is TRBJ1-1 and V is TRBV10-1, with unresolved D. Germline V lookup: CDR1 WNHNN, CDR2 SYGVQD (reference sequence). Trimming removed 3 bases at V and 3 bases at J, with 8 bases between. The CDR3 loop spans 13 amino acids.

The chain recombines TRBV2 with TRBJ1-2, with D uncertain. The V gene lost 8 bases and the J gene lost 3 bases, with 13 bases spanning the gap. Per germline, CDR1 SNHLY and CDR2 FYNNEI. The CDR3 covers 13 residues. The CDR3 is CASASGDDYGYTF. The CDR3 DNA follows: TGTGCCAGCGCCTCCGGGGATGACTATGGCTACACCTTC.

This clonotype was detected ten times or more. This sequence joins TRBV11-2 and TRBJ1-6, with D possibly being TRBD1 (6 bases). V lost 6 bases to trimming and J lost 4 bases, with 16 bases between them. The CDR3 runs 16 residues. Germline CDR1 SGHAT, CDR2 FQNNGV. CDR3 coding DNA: TGTGCCAGCAGTTACCTCGGACAGACATATAATTCACCCCTCCACTTT. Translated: CASSYLGQTYNSPLHF.